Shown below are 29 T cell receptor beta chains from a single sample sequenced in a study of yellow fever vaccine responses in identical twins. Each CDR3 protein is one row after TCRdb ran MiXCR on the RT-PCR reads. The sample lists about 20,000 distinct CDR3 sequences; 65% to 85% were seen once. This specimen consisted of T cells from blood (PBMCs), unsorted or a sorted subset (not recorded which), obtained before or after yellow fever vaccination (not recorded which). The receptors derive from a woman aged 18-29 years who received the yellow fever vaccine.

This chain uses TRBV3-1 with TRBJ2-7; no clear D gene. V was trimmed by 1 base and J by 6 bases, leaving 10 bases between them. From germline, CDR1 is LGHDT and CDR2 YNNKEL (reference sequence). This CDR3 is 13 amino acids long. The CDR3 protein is CASSQGPSFEQYF. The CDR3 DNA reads TGTGCCAGCAGCCAAGGACCTAGTTTCGAGCAGTACTTC.

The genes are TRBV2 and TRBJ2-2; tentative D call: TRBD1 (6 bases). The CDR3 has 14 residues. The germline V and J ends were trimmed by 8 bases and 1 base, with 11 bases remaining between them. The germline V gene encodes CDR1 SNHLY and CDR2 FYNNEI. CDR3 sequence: CASAGVGNTGELFF. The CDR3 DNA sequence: TGTGCCAGCGCAGGGGTGGGGAACACCGGGGAGCTGTTTTTT. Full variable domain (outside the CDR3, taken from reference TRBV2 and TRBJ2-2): EPEVTQTPSHQVTQMGQEVILRCVPISNHLYFYWYRQILGQKVEFLVSFYNNEISEKSEIFDDQFSVERPDGSNFTLKIRSTKLEDSAMYFCASAGVGNTGELFFGEGSRLTVL.

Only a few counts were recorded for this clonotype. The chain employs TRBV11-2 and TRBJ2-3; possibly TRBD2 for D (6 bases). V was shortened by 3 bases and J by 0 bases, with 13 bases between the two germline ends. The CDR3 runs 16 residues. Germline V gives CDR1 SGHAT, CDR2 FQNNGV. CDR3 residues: CASSLQSGLSTDTQYF. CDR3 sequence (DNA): TGTGCCAGCAGCTTGCAGAGCGGGCTAAGCACAGATACGCAGTATTTT. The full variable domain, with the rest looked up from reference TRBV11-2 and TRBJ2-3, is EAGVAQSPRYKIIEKRQSVAFWCNPISGHATLYWYQQILGQGPKLLIQFQNNGVVDDSQLPKDRFSAERLKGVDSTLKIQPAKLEDSAVYLCASSLQSGLSTDTQYFGPGTRLTVL.

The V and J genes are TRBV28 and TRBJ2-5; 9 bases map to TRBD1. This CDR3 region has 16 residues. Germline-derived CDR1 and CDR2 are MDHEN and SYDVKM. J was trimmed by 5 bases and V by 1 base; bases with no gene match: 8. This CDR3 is CASSLLTGGLEETQYF. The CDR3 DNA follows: TGTGCCAGCAGTTTATTGACAGGGGGGTTGGAGGAGACCCAGTACTTC.

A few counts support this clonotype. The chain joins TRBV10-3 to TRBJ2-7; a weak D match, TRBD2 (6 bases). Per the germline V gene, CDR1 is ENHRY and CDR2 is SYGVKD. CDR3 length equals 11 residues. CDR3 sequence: CSASEKYEQYF. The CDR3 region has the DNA TGTTCGGCTAGCGAAAAATACGAGCAGTACTTC.

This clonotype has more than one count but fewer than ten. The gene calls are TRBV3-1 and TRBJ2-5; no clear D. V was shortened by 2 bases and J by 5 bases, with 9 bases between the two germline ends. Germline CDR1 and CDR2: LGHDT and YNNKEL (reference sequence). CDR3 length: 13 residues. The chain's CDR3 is CASSQTVGETQYF. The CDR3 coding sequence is TGTGCCAGCAGCCAAACTGTCGGTGAGACCCAGTACTTC.

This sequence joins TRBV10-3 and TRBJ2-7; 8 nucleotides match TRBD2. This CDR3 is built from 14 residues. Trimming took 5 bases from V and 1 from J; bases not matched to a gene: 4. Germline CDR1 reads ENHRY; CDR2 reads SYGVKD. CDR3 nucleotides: TGTGCCATCAGTCTAGCGGGCCCATCCTACGAGCAGTACTTC. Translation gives CAISLAGPSYEQYF.

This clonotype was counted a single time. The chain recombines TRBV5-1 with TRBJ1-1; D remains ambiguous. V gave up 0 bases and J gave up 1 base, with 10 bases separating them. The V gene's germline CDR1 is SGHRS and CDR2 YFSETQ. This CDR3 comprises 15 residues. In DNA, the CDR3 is TGCGCCAGCAGCTTGGAAGGACGGAGGAACACTGAAGCTTTCTTT. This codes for CASSLEGRRNTEAFF.

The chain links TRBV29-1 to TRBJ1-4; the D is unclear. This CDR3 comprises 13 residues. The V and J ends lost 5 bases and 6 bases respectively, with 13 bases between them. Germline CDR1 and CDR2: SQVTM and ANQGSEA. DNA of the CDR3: TGCAGCGTTTCCAGTAGCCGGTATGAAAAACTGTTTTTT. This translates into CSVSSSRYEKLFF.

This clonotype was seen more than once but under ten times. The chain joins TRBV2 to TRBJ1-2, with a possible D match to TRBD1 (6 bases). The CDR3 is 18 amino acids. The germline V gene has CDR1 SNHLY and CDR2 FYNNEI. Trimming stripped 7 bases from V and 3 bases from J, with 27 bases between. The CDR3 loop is CASNSVPDRFLEDYGYTF. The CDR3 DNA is TGTGCCAGCAACTCTGTACCGGACAGATTTTTGGAAGACTATGGCTACACCTTC.

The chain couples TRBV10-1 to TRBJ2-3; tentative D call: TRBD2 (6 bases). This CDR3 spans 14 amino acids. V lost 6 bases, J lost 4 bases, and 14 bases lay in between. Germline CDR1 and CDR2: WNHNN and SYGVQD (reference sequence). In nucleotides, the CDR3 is TGCGCCAGCAGCCCCCAGCGGGCGGCAGATACGCAGTATTTT. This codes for CASSPQRAADTQYF.

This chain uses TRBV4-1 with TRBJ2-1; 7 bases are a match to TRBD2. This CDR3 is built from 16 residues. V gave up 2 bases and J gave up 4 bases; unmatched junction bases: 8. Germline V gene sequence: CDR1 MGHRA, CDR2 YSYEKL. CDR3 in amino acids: CASSQRLAEPYNEQFF. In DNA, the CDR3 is TGCGCCAGCAGCCAACGTCTAGCGGAGCCATACAATGAGCAGTTCTTC.

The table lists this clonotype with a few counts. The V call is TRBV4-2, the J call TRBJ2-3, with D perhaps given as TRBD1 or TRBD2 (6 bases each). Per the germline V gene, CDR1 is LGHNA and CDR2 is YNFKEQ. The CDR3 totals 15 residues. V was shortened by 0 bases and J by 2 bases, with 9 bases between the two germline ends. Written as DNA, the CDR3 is TGTGCCAGCAGCCAAGATGGGGGGCCCACAGATACGCAGTATTTT. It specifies CASSQDGGPTDTQYF.

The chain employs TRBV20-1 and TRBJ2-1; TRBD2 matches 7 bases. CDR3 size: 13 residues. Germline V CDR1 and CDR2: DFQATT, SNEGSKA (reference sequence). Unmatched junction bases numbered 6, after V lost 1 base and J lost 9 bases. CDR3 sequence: CSARGLAEGEQFF. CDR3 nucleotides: TGCAGTGCTAGAGGTCTAGCGGAGGGTGAGCAGTTCTTC.

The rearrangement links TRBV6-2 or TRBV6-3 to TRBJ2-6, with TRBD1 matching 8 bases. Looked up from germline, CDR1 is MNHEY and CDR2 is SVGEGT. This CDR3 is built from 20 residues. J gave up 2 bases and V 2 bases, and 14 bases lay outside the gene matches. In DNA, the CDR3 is TGTGCCAGCAGTTACACCAAATGGACAGGGAAGGTTGCTGGGGCCAACGTCCTGACTTTC. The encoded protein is CASSYTKWTGKVAGANVLTF.

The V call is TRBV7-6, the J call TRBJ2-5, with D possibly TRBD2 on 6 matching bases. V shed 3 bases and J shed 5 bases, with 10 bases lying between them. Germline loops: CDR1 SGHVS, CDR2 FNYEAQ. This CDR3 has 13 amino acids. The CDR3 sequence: CASSFFRGETQYF. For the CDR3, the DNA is TGTGCCAGCAGCTTCTTCCGGGGGGAGACCCAGTACTTC.

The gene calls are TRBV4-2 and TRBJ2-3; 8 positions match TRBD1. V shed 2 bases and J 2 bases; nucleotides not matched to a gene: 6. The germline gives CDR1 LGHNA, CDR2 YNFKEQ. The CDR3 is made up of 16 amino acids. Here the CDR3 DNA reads TGTGCCAGCAGCCAACGACAGGGGTTAATCACAGATACGCAGTATTTT. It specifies CASSQRQGLITDTQYF.

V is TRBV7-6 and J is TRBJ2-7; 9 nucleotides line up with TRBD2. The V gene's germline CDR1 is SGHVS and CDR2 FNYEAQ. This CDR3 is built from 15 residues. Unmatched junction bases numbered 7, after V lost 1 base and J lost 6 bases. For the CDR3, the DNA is TGTGCCAGCAGCTTAGAAGGCGGGAGGGGCGGCGAGCAGTACTTC. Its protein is CASSLEGGRGGEQYF.

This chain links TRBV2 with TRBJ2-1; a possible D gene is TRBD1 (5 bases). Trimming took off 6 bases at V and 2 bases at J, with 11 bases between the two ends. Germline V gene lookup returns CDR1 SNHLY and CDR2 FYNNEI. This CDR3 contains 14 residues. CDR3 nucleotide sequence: TGTGCCAGCAGCGAACAGGTTACCTACAATGAGCAGTTCTTC. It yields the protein CASSEQVTYNEQFF.

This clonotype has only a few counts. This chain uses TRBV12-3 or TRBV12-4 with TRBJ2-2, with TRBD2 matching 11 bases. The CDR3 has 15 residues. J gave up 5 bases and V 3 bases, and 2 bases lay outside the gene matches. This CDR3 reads CASSFTSGGTGELFF. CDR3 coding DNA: TGTGCCAGCAGTTTTACTAGCGGGGGAACCGGGGAGCTGTTTTTT.

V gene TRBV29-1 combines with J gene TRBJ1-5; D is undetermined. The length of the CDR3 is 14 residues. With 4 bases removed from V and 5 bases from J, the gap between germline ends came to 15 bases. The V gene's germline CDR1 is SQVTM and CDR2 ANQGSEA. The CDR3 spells CSVVEDGVYQPQHF. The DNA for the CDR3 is TGCAGCGTTGTCGAGGACGGGGTCTATCAGCCCCAGCATTTT.

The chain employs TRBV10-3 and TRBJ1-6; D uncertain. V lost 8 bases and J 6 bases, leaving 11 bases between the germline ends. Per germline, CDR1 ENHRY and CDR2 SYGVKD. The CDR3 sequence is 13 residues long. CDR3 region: CAIGGSGNSPLHF. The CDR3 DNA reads TGTGCCATCGGAGGTTCCGGTAATTCACCCCTCCACTTT.

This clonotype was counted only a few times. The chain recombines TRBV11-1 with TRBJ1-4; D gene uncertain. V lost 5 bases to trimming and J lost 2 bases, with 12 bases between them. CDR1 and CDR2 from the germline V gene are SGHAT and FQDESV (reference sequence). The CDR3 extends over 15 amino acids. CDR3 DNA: TGTGCCAGCAGCCTCACCTGGGGTACTAATGAAAAACTGTTTTTT. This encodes CASSLTWGTNEKLFF.

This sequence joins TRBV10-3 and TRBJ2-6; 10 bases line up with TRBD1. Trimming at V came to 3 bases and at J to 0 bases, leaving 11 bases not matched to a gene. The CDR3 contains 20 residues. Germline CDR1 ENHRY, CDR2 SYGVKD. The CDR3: CAISEGTGAYIRSGANVLTF. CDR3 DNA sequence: TGTGCCATCAGTGAAGGGACAGGGGCCTACATTCGCTCTGGGGCCAACGTCCTGACTTTC.

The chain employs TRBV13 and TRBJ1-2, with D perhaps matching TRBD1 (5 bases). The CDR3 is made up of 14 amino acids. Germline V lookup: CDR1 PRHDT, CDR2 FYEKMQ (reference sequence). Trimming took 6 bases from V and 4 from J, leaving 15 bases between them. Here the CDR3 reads CASRTAGTSYGYTF. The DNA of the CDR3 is TGTGCCAGCAGAACCGCCGGGACGTCCTATGGCTACACCTTC.

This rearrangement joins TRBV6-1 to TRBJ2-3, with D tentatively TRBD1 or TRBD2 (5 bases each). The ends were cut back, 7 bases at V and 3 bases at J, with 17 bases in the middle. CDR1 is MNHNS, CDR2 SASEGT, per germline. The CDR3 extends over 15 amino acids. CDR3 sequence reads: CASTLTGTPTDTQYF. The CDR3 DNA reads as TGTGCCAGCACCCTAACCGGGACCCCGACAGATACGCAGTATTTT.

This CDR3 reads CATSDSLGEQFF. CDR3 DNA sequence: TGTGCCACCAGTGATAGTTTGGGTGAGCAGTTCTTC. This sequence joins TRBV24-1 and TRBJ2-1; D unresolved. The germline V and J ends were trimmed by 3 bases and 9 bases, with 8 bases remaining between them. The CDR3 is 12 amino acids. Per germline, CDR1 KGHDR and CDR2 SFDVKD.

CDR3 residues: CSAGTGYTF. For the CDR3, the DNA is TGCAGTGCTGGGACTGGCTACACCTTC. The V call is TRBV20-1, the J call TRBJ1-2; TRBD1 is a possible D gene (5 bases). Germline V gene data show CDR1 as DFQATT and CDR2 as SNEGSKA (reference sequence). The germline V and J ends were trimmed by 5 bases and 7 bases, with 5 bases remaining between them. The CDR3 is made up of 9 amino acids.

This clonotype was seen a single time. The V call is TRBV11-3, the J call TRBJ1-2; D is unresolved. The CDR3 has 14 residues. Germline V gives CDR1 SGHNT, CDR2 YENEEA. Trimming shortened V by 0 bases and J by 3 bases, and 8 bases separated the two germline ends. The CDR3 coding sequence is TGTGCCAGCAGCTTAGATAGGGCTTACTATGGCTACACCTTC. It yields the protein CASSLDRAYYGYTF.